This T cell receptor (beta chain) was identified in a study of CD8 T cells in ankylosing spondylitis. Remarks on this clonotype: No antigen is known for it.

The CDR3 totals 20 residues. Germline CDR1 is MNHEY and CDR2 is SVGEGT. V was clipped by 3 bases and J by 0 bases, with 26 bases between them. TCR beta libraries were made by quantitative 5'-RACE with molecular barcodes. TCRdb re-called the 5' RACE reads through MiXCR, storing one row per CDR3 protein. The sample has 150,000 or so distinct CDR3 sequences, roughly 11% seen once. Findings and limits, study-wide: The study identified a TCR beta motif of under ten highly homologous variants that appeared characteristic of ankylosing spondylitis blood. Reported data indicate significant enrichment of disease-linked clones within matched ankylosing spondylitis synovial fluid. Earlier studies detected some motif variants in reactive arthritis synovial fluid and blood.

This clonotype originated in a male donor with ankylosing spondylitis or in good health (not recorded which). The chain joins TRBV6-2 or TRBV6-3 to TRBJ1-1; possibly TRBD1 for D (6 bases). The sequencing sample was made of blood, either unsorted or a sorted T cell fraction (not recorded which). The CDR3 protein is CASSYSIQPSMTGMNTEAFF. The CDR3 DNA sequence: TGTGCCAGCAGTTATTCCATTCAACCCTCTATGACAGGAATGAACACTGAAGCTTTCTTT.